This passage covers 23 T cell receptor beta chains from one sample sequenced in a study of Ad26.COV2.S vaccination and SARS-CoV-2 variants. As to treatment: around 19 received Ad26.COV2.S at low or high dose, single or two shots; roughly 5 received placebo; per-sample allocation not given. Samples came from day 63 after the first vaccine or placebo injection. TCRdb's table, derived via immunoSEQ multiplex PCR, lists solely in-frame clones and lacks some. The table lists about half a million clones, roughly nine tenths of them singletons, with about 1.7% in the top ten. The sample in question was peripheral blood, obtained in a trial of Ad26.COV2.S vaccine versus placebo. Receptors were obtained from a person aged 18-60 years who received the Ad26.COV2.S COVID-19 vaccine or a placebo.

This clone has only one observation. The V call is TRBV9, the J call TRBJ1-6; D gene uncertain. V dropped 0 bases and J dropped 7 bases, with 14 bases sitting between them. The germline gives CDR1 SGDLS, CDR2 YYNGEE. The CDR3 has 16 amino acids. The CDR3 sequence is CASSVEESPRNSPLHF. The CDR3 DNA reads as TGTGCCAGCAGCGTAGAAGAATCCCCAAGGAATTCACCCCTCCACTTT.

The CDR3 DNA reads TGTGCCAGCAGCACGGGCCTGGAGGGTGCCGAGCAGTACTTC. This encodes CASSTGLEGAEQYF. The rearrangement joins TRBV7-2 to TRBJ2-7, with a tentative D call TRBD2 (6 bases). CDR3 size: 14 residues. V was pared by 5 bases and J by 6 bases, with 17 bases between. Germline V gene lookup returns CDR1 SGHTA and CDR2 FQGNSA. The full variable domain, completed using reference TRBV7-2 and TRBJ2-7, is GAGVSQSPSNKVTEKGKDVELRCDPISGHTALYWYRQSLGQGLEFLIYFQGNSAPDKSGLPSDRFSAERTGGSVSTLTIQRTQQEDSAVYLCASSTGLEGAEQYFGPGTRLTVT.

The chain carries TRBV27 and TRBJ2-1; TRBD2 might be the D (6 bases). Per germline, CDR1 MNHEY and CDR2 SMNVEV (reference sequence). The V and J ends lost 0 bases and 2 bases respectively, with 14 bases between them. CDR3 size: 17 residues. The CDR3: CASSLSAGGVTYNEQFF. The CDR3 DNA sequence: TGTGCCAGCAGTTTATCCGCCGGCGGGGTAACCTACAATGAGCAGTTCTTC.

The gene calls are TRBV28 and TRBJ1-2, with D maybe TRBD1 (5 bases). Germline values: CDR1 MDHEN, CDR2 SYDVKM. V lost 5 bases and J 2 bases, leaving 6 bases between the germline ends. CDR3 length equals 12 residues. The DNA of the CDR3 is TGTGCCAGCAGTCGACAGAACTATGGCTACACCTTC. Its translation is CASSRQNYGYTF.

The rearrangement links TRBV18 to TRBJ1-1; D is uncertain. Germline CDR1 and CDR2: KGHSH and LQKENI. The CDR3 loop spans 13 amino acids. V lost 5 bases to trimming and J lost 1 base, with 8 bases between them. The CDR3, as DNA: TGTGCCAGCTCAGACTTGAAGAACACTGAAGCTTTCTTT. Its translation is CASSDLKNTEAFF.

The chain recombines TRBV2 with TRBJ1-1; D is unclear. CDR1 SNHLY and CDR2 FYNNEI come from the germline V gene. V was cut by 4 bases and J by 1 base, with 10 bases left in between. The CDR3 spans 14 residues. CDR3 DNA: TGTGCCAGCAGTGTACCCAGGCAGAACACTGAAGCTTTCTTT. Translation: CASSVPRQNTEAFF.

The chain uses TRBV29-1 and TRBJ2-2; no definite D call. V was shortened by 3 bases and J by 5 bases, with 7 bases between the two germline ends. Germline V gene sequence: CDR1 SQVTM, CDR2 ANQGSEA. The CDR3 is 12 residues long. The CDR3 DNA sequence: TGCAGCGTTGAGTTGGGAACCGGGGAGCTGTTTTTT. As protein: CSVELGTGELFF.

The rearrangement uses TRBV28 and TRBJ1-5; D may be TRBD1 (5 bases). The germline V gene encodes CDR1 MDHEN and CDR2 SYDVKM. Trimming left V 5 bases short and J 0 bases short, with 14 bases between. The CDR3 runs 16 residues. The CDR3 sequence is CASSGPRGVSNQPQHF. CDR3 coding DNA: TGTGCCAGCAGTGGTCCGAGGGGCGTTAGCAATCAGCCCCAGCATTTT.

J is TRBJ1-5 and V is TRBV7-6; D is ambiguous. Germline V gene data show CDR1 as SGHVS and CDR2 as FNYEAQ. Deletions cut 2 bases from V and 4 bases from J, with 12 bases between. This CDR3 has 15 amino acids. The CDR3 coding sequence is TGTGCCAGCAGCTTAACCGACGGGCCGAATCAGCCCCAGCATTTT. Its protein product is CASSLTDGPNQPQHF.

This clone was picked up one time. The chain joins TRBV5-1 to TRBJ1-3; D might be TRBD1 (6 bases). V lost 4 bases and J lost 0, with 14 bases in between. The CDR3 sequence is 16 residues long. In germline, CDR1 is SGHRS, CDR2 YFSETQ. The CDR3, as DNA: TGCGCCAGCAGCGCCACCGGGACATACTCTGGAAACACCATATATTTT. Residues: CASSATGTYSGNTIYF.

This chain uses TRBV10-3 with TRBJ2-7; 12 bases align to TRBD1. This CDR3 has 15 amino acids. V was clipped by 1 base and J by 7 bases; unmatched bases: 5. Germline assignment: CDR1 ENHRY and CDR2 SYGVKD. The CDR3 spells CAISEWGQGAKEQYF. DNA of the CDR3: TGTGCCATCAGTGAGTGGGGACAGGGGGCGAAAGAGCAGTACTTC.

This chain uses TRBV4-2 with TRBJ2-7; D is perhaps TRBD1 or TRBD2 (6 bases each). The CDR3 sequence is 15 residues long. V was clipped by 3 bases and J by 2 bases, with 14 bases between them. Germline CDR1 LGHNA, CDR2 YNFKEQ. CDR3 region: CASSQGKGGTYEQYF. DNA for the CDR3: TGTGCCAGCAGCCAGGGAAAGGGGGGTACCTACGAGCAGTACTTC.

This chain links TRBV7-9 with TRBJ2-7; D is unclear. This CDR3 spans 14 amino acids. Germline V gives CDR1 SEHNR, CDR2 FQNEAQ (reference sequence). V lost 1 base and J 5 bases, leaving 12 bases between the germline ends. CDR3 amino acids: CASSLVGRIDEQYF. The CDR3 coding sequence is TGTGCCAGCAGCTTAGTAGGTAGAATTGACGAGCAGTACTTC.

J is TRBJ1-5 and V is TRBV5-1; no clear D. The germline V and J ends were trimmed by 9 bases and 0 bases, with 13 bases remaining between them. The CDR3 consists of 14 residues. Germline CDR1 and CDR2: SGHRS and YFSETQ. CDR3 nucleotide sequence: TGCGCCACCCCGAGGCAGTCTAGCAATCAGCCCCAGCATTTT. Translation: CATPRQSSNQPQHF.

The chain carries TRBV13 and TRBJ1-1; D is undetermined. V was trimmed by 3 bases and J by 2 bases, leaving 4 bases between them. CDR1 and CDR2 (germline): PRHDT, FYEKMQ (reference sequence). The CDR3 totals 12 residues. The chain's CDR3 is CASSLGNTEAFF. The CDR3 bases are TGTGCCAGCAGCTTGGGAAACACTGAAGCTTTCTTT.

This clone was found once. V gene TRBV7-9 combines with J gene TRBJ2-7; 9 nucleotides line up with TRBD1. Trimming took 4 bases from V and 2 from J; bases not matched to a gene: 6. CDR3 length: 15 amino acids. Germline values: CDR1 SEHNR, CDR2 FQNEAQ (reference sequence). Here the CDR3 reads CASSSPGQGPYEQYF. The CDR3, as DNA: TGTGCCAGCAGCTCACCGGGACAGGGCCCCTACGAGCAGTACTTC.

Here the CDR3 DNA reads TGTGCCTGGAGTGTACGGGGGGGAGGCAATCAGCCCCAGCATTTT. Protein product: CAWSVRGGGNQPQHF. The chain employs TRBV30 and TRBJ1-5; TRBD1 is a possible D gene (5 bases). This CDR3 comprises 15 residues. Trimming cost V 0 bases and J 2 bases, with 11 bases left between them. CDR1 is GTSNPN, CDR2 SVGIG, per germline (reference sequence).

This clone was observed a single time. The chain combines TRBV4-1 with TRBJ2-5; D unresolved. The CDR3 totals 14 residues. V was cut by 0 bases and J by 5 bases, with 10 bases left in between. The germline CDR1 and CDR2 sequences are MGHRA and YSYEKL. The DNA of the CDR3 is TGCGCCAGCAGCCAAGATTGGGGTTGGGAGACCCAGTACTTC. Encoded protein: CASSQDWGWETQYF.

The chain joins TRBV7-8 to TRBJ1-2, with 9 bases aligning to TRBD1. J gave up 4 bases and V 4 bases, and 4 bases lay outside the gene matches. CDR1 is SGHVS and CDR2 is FQNEAQ in the germline V gene. The CDR3 loop spans 14 amino acids. CDR3 loop: CASSWDRVAYGYTF. The CDR3 DNA follows: TGTGCCAGCAGCTGGGACAGGGTGGCCTATGGCTACACCTTC.

This sequence joins TRBV19 and TRBJ1-1; D uncertain. CDR1 and CDR2 (germline): LNHDA, SQIVND (reference sequence). The CDR3 runs to 14 residues. The V and J ends lost 3 bases and 0 bases respectively, with 8 bases between them. The CDR3 sequence: CASSMGHLNTEAFF. DNA for the CDR3: TGTGCCAGTAGTATGGGCCATTTGAACACTGAAGCTTTCTTT.

This sequence joins TRBV28 and TRBJ2-7; D unresolved. The germline V gene encodes CDR1 MDHEN and CDR2 SYDVKM. V was clipped by 3 bases and J by 2 bases, with 14 bases between them. The CDR3 sequence is 15 residues long. This CDR3 reads CASSLGFPNPYEQYF. CDR3 sequence (DNA): TGTGCCAGCAGTTTGGGTTTTCCCAATCCCTACGAGCAGTACTTC.

V and J are TRBV19 and TRBJ2-1; D remains unclear. Trimming cost V 5 bases and J 5 bases, with 19 bases left between them. The CDR3 runs 16 residues. Germline assignment: CDR1 LNHDA and CDR2 SQIVND (reference sequence). The CDR3 spells CASSLTPIPTDNEQFF. As DNA, the CDR3 is TGTGCCAGTAGTTTAACCCCAATCCCGACGGACAATGAGCAGTTCTTC.

The CDR3: CASSEFGGLYEQYF. The CDR3 coding sequence is TGTGCCAGCAGTGAATTTGGAGGGCTCTACGAGCAGTACTTC. The rearrangement links TRBV6-1 to TRBJ2-7; possibly TRBD2 for D (6 bases). The CDR3 runs to 14 residues. Germline CDR1 MNHNS, CDR2 SASEGT. V gave up 2 bases and J gave up 3 bases, with 11 bases separating them.